Sequencing of this TCR beta chain was carried out in a study of PD-L1 blockade in urothelial cancer. Study context: The analyses of blood took place 3 weeks (second dose) and 6 weeks after treatment start. Blood-derived samples held a median roughly 150,000 T cells.

Here immunoSEQ multiplex PCR was the method, and the copy in TCRdb shows in-frame clones only, minus some. The sample includes approximately 51,000 clones, around 88% of them seen just once. Here the sequenced sample was PBMCs, taken around atezolizumab (anti-PD-L1) treatment. This receptor was obtained from a man in his fifties or sixties with urothelial cancer.

This CDR3 is CASSLSTSGKLAKNIQYF. CDR3 sequence (DNA): TGTGCCAGCAGCTTGTCGACTAGCGGAAAACTAGCCAAAAACATTCAGTACTTC. The J gene is TRBJ2-4, the V gene TRBV5-6; 9 nucleotides line up with TRBD2. The junction had 8 bases not matched to a gene; V was cut back by 1 base and J by 0 bases. The CDR3 has 18 amino acids. Per germline, CDR1 SGHDT and CDR2 YYEEEE.